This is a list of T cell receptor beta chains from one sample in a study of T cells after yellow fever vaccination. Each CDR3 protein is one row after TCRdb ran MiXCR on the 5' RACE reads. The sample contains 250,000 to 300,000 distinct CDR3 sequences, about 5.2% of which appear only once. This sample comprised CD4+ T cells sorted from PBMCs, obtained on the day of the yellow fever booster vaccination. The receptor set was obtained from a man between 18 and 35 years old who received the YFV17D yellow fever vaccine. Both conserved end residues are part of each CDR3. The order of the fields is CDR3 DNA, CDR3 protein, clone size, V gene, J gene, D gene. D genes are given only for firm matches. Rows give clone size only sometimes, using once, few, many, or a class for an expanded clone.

DNA: TGTGCCAGCAACAGGGACGGTAAAACCTACAATGAGCAGTTCTTC
CDR3: CASNRDGKTYNEQFF
size: NA
V: TRBV11-2
J: TRBJ2-1
D: NA

DNA: TGCAGCGTTGAAGAATCTCTGGGGGCCCTTCGGGGCTACACCTTC
CDR3: CSVEESLGALRGYTF
size: few
V: TRBV29-1
J: TRBJ1-2
D: NA

DNA: TGTGCCAGCAGTCCTGGGACAGGGGTCCCACATACGCAGTATTTT
CDR3: CASSPGTGVPHTQYF
size: many
V: TRBV7-2
J: TRBJ2-3
D: TRBD1

DNA: TGTGCCAGCAGCTTAGGGTGGTTCGGTGATTCACCCCTCCACTTT
CDR3: CASSLGWFGDSPLHF
size: many
V: TRBV11-2
J: TRBJ1-6
D: NA

DNA: TGTGCCAGCAGCTCGGCGGGGAGGGTAATTCGGACTGAAGCTTTCTTT
CDR3: CASSSAGRVIRTEAFF
size: few
V: TRBV5-4
J: TRBJ1-1
D: NA

DNA: TGTGCCAGTAGTACAATCCAGGGGAACTATGGCTACACCTTC
CDR3: CASSTIQGNYGYTF
size: NA
V: TRBV19
J: TRBJ1-2
D: NA

DNA: TGTGCCAGCAGCCAAGGGGTAGCCCGTCAAGAGACCCAGTACTTC
CDR3: CASSQGVARQETQYF
size: NA
V: TRBV3-1
J: TRBJ2-5
D: NA

DNA: TGTGCCAGCAGCCTACAGACTAGTCGGGGAGAGACCCAGTACTTC
CDR3: CASSLQTSRGETQYF
size: few
V: TRBV6-5
J: TRBJ2-5
D: NA

DNA: TGTGCCAGCTCACCAGACGCGAACACCGGGGAGCTGTTTTTT
CDR3: CASSPDANTGELFF
size: NA
V: TRBV18
J: TRBJ2-2
D: NA

DNA: TGCAGTGCTAGGGGTGGATATGGCTACACCTTC
CDR3: CSARGGYGYTF
size: NA
V: TRBV20-1
J: TRBJ1-2
D: NA

DNA: TGTGCCAGCAGCTTATTGCAGGACAGGCCTCACGGGCGAAACACCATATATTTT
CDR3: CASSLLQDRPHGRNTIYF
size: many
V: TRBV13
J: TRBJ1-3
D: TRBD1